The text below deals with one TCR beta chain. This specimen belongs to a study of metastatic and nonmetastatic thyroid tumors. The wider study: Both malignant and benign thyroid patients supplied peripheral blood and tumor or nodule tissue samples, across which the repertoires of these patients were then compared.

None of the patients had undergone any treatment ahead of thyroid surgery. This CDR3 has 14 residues. Trimming stripped 5 bases from V and 3 bases from J, with 14 bases between. Germline CDR1 reads SGHTA; CDR2 reads FQGNSA. In the study's own analysis: A papillary thyroid cancer distant-metastasis classifier was built from CDR3 differences across clinicopathological groups. With MiXCR, TCRdb called clones anew from the PCR reads. The V and J calls and clone size are TCRdb's, not the authors'. Among tens of thousands of clones, about 20% were seen once, and the ten largest hold 4.4%. The TCR sequence derives from a female donor with papillary thyroid cancer or a benign thyroid nodule (not recorded which). Some clones in this sample may be carry-over from other donors' samples. The chain carries TRBV7-2 and TRBJ2-7; D possibly corresponds to TRBD2 (6 bases). Material for sequencing was adjacent normal tissue. The CDR3: CASSLSGRIYEQYF. Written as DNA, the CDR3 is TGTGCCAGCAGCCTTAGCGGTAGAATCTACGAGCAGTACTTC.